Each of the 9 T cell receptor beta chains below was sequenced from the same sample in a study of shared clonotypes between healthy human individuals. Libraries were prepared by immunoSEQ multiplex PCR; TCRdb keeps only in-frame clonotypes and omits some of them. The sample holds approximately 2.4 million clones, approximately 96% seen once. Specimen: naive CD4+ T cells sorted from blood. Described subset: CD45RA+ positively selected. All receptors come from a man aged 18 to 35 in good health.

The rearrangement uses TRBV6-5 and TRBJ1-6; no clear D. The CDR3 consists of 15 residues. V was cut by 1 base and J by 12 bases, with 16 bases left in between. Germline CDR1 MNHEY, CDR2 SVGAGI. Written as DNA, the CDR3 is TGTGCCAGCAGTTACTTTAAAGGATCTTTCGAACCCCTCCACTTT. It is translated as CASSYFKGSFEPLHF.

The chain joins TRBV5-1 to TRBJ2-2, with 10 bases that match TRBD2. The CDR3 is made up of 16 amino acids. The V gene's germline CDR1 is SGHRS and CDR2 YFSETQ. V trimming: 4 bases; J trimming: 1 base; junction bases outside the gene matches: 4. CDR3 in DNA: TGCGCCAGCAGCGCCCGACTAGCGGGGAACACCGGGGAGCTGTTTTTT. It specifies CASSARLAGNTGELFF. Based on the CDR3 plus reference TRBV5-1 and TRBJ2-2, the full variable domain is KAGVTQTPRYLIKTRGQQVTLSCSPISGHRSVSWYQQTPGQGLQFLFEYFSETQRNKGNFPGRFSGRQFSNSRSEMNVSTLELGDSALYLCASSARLAGNTGELFFGEGSRLTVL.

The rearrangement links TRBV7-9 to TRBJ1-4; a weak D match, TRBD1 (5 bases). CDR1 is SEHNR and CDR2 is FQNEAQ in the germline V gene (reference sequence). The V gene lost 4 bases and the J gene lost 7 bases, with 19 bases spanning the gap. This CDR3 has 16 amino acids. The DNA for the CDR3 is TGTGCCAGCAGCTCTTCCCCGGGGGAACCAGGTGAAAAACTGTTTTTT. Encoded protein: CASSSSPGEPGEKLFF.

The chain employs TRBV6-5 and TRBJ1-2; no reliable D call. The CDR3 extends over 14 amino acids. Germline lookup yields CDR1 MNHEY and CDR2 SVGAGI. Trimming pared 2 bases from V and 3 bases from J, leaving 10 bases between. DNA for the CDR3: TGTGCCAGCAGTTACAGGCGCCGGTACTATGGCTACACCTTC. Its protein product is CASSYRRRYYGYTF.

With regard to this clone: Other DNA variants within this sample encode the same CDR3. The chain links TRBV6-5 to TRBJ2-5; D tentatively reads TRBD1 or TRBD2 (6 bases each). From germline, CDR1 is MNHEY and CDR2 SVGAGI. The V end lost 2 bases, the J end lost 1 base, and 8 bases lay between the germline ends. This CDR3 spans 14 amino acids. CDR3 coding DNA: TGTGCCAGCAGTTACGGGGGGCTCCAAGAGACCCAGTACTTC. Encoded protein: CASSYGGLQETQYF.

The chain couples TRBV10-3 to TRBJ1-3, with D tentatively TRBD1 (5 bases). Germline V gives CDR1 ENHRY, CDR2 SYGVKD. The CDR3 contains 14 residues. Trimming left V 11 bases short and J 7 bases short, with 21 bases between. In DNA form, the CDR3 reads TGTGCCTCTACCGGGGGTCGGGCGGCGAACACCATATATTTT. Encoded protein: CASTGGRAANTIYF.

V gene TRBV4-1 combines with J gene TRBJ2-7, with D perhaps matching TRBD1 (6 bases). Germline CDR1 is MGHRA and CDR2 is YSYEKL. This CDR3 comprises 17 residues. The V and J ends lost 4 bases and 0 bases respectively, with 19 bases between them. Here the CDR3 reads CASSRYPTGSSSYEQYF. The CDR3 DNA reads TGCGCCAGCAGCCGCTACCCGACAGGTTCCAGCTCCTACGAGCAGTACTTC.

The rearrangement joins TRBV4-1 to TRBJ2-1; TRBD2 agrees at 7 bases. Germline V lookup: CDR1 MGHRA, CDR2 YSYEKL. The CDR3 loop spans 18 amino acids. The V segment lost 1 base and the J segment 9 bases; nucleotides outside the gene matches: 18. CDR3 in amino acids: CASSQGAPGGVPPSEQFF. DNA for the CDR3: TGCGCCAGCAGCCAAGGGGCCCCTGGGGGGGTTCCTCCTAGTGAGCAGTTCTTC.

V is TRBV6-5 and J is TRBJ2-7, with no clear D. The V gene lost 2 bases and the J gene lost 6 bases, with 5 bases spanning the gap. Per the germline V gene, CDR1 is MNHEY and CDR2 is SVGAGI. CDR3 length equals 11 residues. CDR3 region: CASSYKFEQYF. CDR3 nucleotides: TGTGCCAGCAGTTACAAGTTCGAGCAGTACTTC.